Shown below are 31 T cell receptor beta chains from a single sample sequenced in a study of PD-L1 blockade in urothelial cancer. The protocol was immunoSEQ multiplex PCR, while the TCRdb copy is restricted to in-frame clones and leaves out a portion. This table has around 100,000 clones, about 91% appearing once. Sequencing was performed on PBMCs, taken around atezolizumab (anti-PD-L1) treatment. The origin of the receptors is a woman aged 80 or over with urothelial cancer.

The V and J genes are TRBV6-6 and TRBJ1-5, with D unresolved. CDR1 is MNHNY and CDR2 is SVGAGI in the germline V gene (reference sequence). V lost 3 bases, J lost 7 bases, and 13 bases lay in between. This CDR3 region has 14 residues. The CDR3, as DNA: TGTGCCAGCAGTTATACGGGGAAAGGACAGCCCCAGCATTTT. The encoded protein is CASSYTGKGQPQHF.

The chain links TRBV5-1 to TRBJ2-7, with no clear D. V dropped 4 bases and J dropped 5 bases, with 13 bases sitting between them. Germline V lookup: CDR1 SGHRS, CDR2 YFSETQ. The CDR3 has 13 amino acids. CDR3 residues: CASSPWADNEQYF. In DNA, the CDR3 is TGCGCCAGCAGCCCCTGGGCCGACAACGAGCAGTACTTC.

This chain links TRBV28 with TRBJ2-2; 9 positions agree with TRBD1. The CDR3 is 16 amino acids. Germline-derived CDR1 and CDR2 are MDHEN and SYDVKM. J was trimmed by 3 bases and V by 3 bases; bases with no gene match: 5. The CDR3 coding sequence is TGTGCCAGCAGTTTCACAGGGGGCGCGTACACCGGGGAGCTGTTTTTT. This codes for CASSFTGGAYTGELFF.

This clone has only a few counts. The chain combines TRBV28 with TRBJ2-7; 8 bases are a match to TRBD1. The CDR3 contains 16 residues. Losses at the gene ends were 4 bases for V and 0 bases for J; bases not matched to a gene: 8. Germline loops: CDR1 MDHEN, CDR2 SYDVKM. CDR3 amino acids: CASSSPGGFRSYEQYF. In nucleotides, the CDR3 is TGTGCCAGCAGTTCCCCAGGGGGCTTCCGCTCCTACGAGCAGTACTTC.

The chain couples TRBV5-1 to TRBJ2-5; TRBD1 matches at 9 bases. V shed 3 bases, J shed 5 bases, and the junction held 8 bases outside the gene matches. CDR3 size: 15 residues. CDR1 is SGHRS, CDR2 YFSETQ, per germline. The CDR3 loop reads CASSSQGAPQETQYF. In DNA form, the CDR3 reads TGCGCCAGCAGCTCACAGGGGGCGCCCCAGGAGACCCAGTACTTC.

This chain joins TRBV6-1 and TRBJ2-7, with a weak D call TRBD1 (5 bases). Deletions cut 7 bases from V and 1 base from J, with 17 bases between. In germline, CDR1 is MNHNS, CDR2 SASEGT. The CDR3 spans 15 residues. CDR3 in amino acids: CASILFDSLSYEQYF. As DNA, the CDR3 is TGTGCCAGCATCCTTTTCGACAGCCTTTCCTACGAGCAGTACTTC.

Written as DNA, the CDR3 is TGTGCCAGCAGTTACAGCGCCAGTGTCGACACAGATACGCAGTATTTT. This sequence encodes CASSYSASVDTDTQYF. The chain is built from TRBV6-5 and TRBJ2-3; D gene uncertain. Trimming took 2 bases from V and 2 from J, leaving 14 bases between them. CDR1 is MNHEY and CDR2 is SVGAGI in the germline V gene. The CDR3 is 16 residues long.

CDR3: CASSTRQTSGGYEQYF. Here the CDR3 DNA reads TGTGCCAGTAGTACTAGACAGACTAGCGGGGGTTACGAGCAGTACTTC. This chain uses TRBV19 with TRBJ2-7, with TRBD2 matching over 12 bases. Germline CDR1 LNHDA, CDR2 SQIVND (reference sequence). The CDR3 runs 16 residues. Losses at the gene ends were 4 bases for V and 4 bases for J; bases not matched to a gene: 8.

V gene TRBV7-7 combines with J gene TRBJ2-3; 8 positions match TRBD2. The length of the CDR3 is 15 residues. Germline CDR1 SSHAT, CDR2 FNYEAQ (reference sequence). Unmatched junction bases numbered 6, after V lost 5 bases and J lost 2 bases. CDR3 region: CASSLIAGNTDTQYF. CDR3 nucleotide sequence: TGTGCCAGCAGCCTCATAGCGGGAAACACAGATACGCAGTATTTT.

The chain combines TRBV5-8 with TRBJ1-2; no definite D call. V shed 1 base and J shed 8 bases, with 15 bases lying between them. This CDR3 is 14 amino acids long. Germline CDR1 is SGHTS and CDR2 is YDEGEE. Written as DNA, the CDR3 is TGTGCCAGCAGCTTGTTTTGGGAGGCGAGAGGCTACACCTTC. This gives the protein CASSLFWEARGYTF. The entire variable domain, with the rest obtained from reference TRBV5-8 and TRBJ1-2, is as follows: EAGVTQSPTHLIKTRGQQATLRCSPISGHTSVYWYQQALGLGLQFLLWYDEGEERNRGNFPPRFSGRQFPNYSSELNVNALELEDSALYLCASSLFWEARGYTFGSGTRLTVV.

CDR3 protein: CASSSPGLAGVVNEQFF. CDR3 bases: TGCGCCAGCAGCTCACCGGGACTAGCGGGAGTTGTTAATGAGCAGTTCTTC. The chain uses TRBV5-1 and TRBJ2-1; TRBD2 matches 14 bases. J gave up 7 bases and V 3 bases, and 9 bases lay outside the gene matches. The CDR3 consists of 17 residues. Germline CDR1 reads SGHRS; CDR2 reads YFSETQ.

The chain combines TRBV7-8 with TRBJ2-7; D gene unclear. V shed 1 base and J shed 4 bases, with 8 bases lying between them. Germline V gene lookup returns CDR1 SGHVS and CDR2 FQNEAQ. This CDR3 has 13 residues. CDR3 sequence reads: CASSLVGQYEQYF. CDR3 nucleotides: TGTGCCAGCAGCTTAGTTGGTCAGTACGAGCAGTACTTC.

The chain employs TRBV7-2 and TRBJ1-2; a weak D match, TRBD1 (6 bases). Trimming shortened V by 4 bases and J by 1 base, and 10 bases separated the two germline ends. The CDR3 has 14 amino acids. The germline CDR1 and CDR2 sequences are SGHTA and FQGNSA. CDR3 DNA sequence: TGTGCCAGCAGCTCCGACAGGATTAACTATGGCTACACCTTC. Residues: CASSSDRINYGYTF.

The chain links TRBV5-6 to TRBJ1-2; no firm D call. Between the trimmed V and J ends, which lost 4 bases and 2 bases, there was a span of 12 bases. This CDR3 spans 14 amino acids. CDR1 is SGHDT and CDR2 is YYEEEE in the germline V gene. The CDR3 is CASSNTRWNYGYTF. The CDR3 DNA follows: TGTGCCAGCAGCAACACGAGGTGGAACTATGGCTACACCTTC.

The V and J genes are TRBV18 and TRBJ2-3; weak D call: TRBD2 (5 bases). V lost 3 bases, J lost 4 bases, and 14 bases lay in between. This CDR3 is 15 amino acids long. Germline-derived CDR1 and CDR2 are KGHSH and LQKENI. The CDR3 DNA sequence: TGTGCCAGCTCACCGATGATACCGCGGGCAGATACGCAGTATTTT. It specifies CASSPMIPRADTQYF.

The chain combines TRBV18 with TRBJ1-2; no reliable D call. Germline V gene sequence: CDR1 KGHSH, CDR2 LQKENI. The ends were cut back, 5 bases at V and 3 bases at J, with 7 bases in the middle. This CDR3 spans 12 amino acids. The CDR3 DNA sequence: TGTGCCAGCTCATCGAGGGACTATGGCTACACCTTC. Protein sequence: CASSSRDYGYTF.

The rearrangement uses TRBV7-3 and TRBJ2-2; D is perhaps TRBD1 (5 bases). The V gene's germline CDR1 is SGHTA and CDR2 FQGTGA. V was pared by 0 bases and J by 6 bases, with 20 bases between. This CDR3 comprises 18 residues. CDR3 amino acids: CASSLTPGWEKGSGELFF. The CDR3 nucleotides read TGTGCCAGCAGCTTAACGCCAGGGTGGGAAAAGGGGTCCGGGGAGCTGTTTTTT.

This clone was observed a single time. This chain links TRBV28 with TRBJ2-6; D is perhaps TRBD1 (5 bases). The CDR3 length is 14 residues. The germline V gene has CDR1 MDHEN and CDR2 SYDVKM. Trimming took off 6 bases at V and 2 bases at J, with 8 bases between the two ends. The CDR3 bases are TGTGCCAGCAGCCCAGGGCCTGGGGCCAACGTCCTGACTTTC. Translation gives CASSPGPGANVLTF.

The CDR3 is CASSVEGVNTEAFF. CDR3 in DNA: TGTGCCAGCAGCGTAGAAGGGGTGAACACTGAAGCTTTCTTT. The rearrangement uses TRBV9 and TRBJ1-1; D is possibly TRBD1 (5 bases). The CDR3 covers 14 residues. In germline, CDR1 is SGDLS, CDR2 YYNGEE. V lost 0 bases, J lost 0 bases, and 6 bases lay in between. The whole variable domain, remainder taken from reference TRBV9 and TRBJ1-1, is DSGVTQTPKHLITATGQRVTLRCSPRSGDLSVYWYQQSLDQGLQFLIQYYNGEERAKGNILERFSAQQFPDLHSELNLSSLELGDSALYFCASSVEGVNTEAFFGQGTRLTVV.

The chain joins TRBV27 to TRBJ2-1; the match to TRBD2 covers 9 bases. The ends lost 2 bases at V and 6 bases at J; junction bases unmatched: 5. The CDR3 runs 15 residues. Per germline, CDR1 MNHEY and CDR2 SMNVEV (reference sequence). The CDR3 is CASSLMLAGSNEQFF. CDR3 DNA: TGTGCCAGCAGTTTAATGCTAGCGGGAAGCAATGAGCAGTTCTTC.

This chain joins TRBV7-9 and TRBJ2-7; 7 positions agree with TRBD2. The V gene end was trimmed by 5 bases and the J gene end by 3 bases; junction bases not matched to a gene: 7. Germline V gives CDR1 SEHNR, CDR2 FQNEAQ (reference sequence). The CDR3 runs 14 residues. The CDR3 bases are TGTGCCAGCAGCGAAAGACTAGCCAACTACGAGCAGTACTTC. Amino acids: CASSERLANYEQYF.

CDR3 in amino acids: CASGETSSYNEQFF. Here the CDR3 DNA reads TGTGCCAGCGGGGAGACATCATCCTACAATGAGCAGTTCTTC. The V gene is TRBV11-1, the J gene TRBJ2-1; D is possibly TRBD2 (5 bases). V gave up 8 bases and J gave up 1 base, with 12 bases separating them. The CDR3 runs 14 residues. The germline V gene encodes CDR1 SGHAT and CDR2 FQDESV (reference sequence). Drawing the rest from reference TRBV11-1 and TRBJ2-1, the complete variable domain is EAEVAQSPRYKITEKSQAVAFWCDPISGHATLYWYRQILGQGPELLVQFQDESVVDDSQLPKDRFSAERLKGVDSTLKIQPAELGDSAMYLCASGETSSYNEQFFGPGTRLTVL.

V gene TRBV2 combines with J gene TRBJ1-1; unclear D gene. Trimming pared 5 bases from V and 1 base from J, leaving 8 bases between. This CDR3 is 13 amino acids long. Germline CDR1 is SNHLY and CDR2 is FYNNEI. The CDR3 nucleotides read TGTGCCAGCAGTTTGGCGGGGAACACTGAAGCTTTCTTT. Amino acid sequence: CASSLAGNTEAFF.

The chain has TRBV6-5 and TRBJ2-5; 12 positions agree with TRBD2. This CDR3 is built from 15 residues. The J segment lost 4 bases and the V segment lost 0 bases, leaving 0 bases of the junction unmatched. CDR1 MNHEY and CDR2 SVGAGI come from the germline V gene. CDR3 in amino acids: CASSYSTSGRETQYF. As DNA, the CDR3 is TGTGCCAGCAGTTACTCGACTAGCGGGAGAGAGACCCAGTACTTC.

This chain's CDR3 is CASSLDRDNEQFF. The CDR3 DNA reads TGTGCCAGCAGCTTAGACAGGGACAATGAGCAGTTCTTC. The chain has TRBV7-3 and TRBJ2-1, with 7 nucleotides matching TRBD1. Germline V gives CDR1 SGHTA, CDR2 FQGTGA. With 2 bases clipped from V and 5 bases from J, the junction kept 0 bases outside the gene matches. This CDR3 has 13 amino acids.

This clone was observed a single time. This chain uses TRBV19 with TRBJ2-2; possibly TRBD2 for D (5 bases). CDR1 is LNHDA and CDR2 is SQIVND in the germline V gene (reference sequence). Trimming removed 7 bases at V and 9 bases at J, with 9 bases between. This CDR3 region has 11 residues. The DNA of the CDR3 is TGTGCCAGTACATGGGAGCGGGAGCTGTTTTTT. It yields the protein CASTWERELFF.

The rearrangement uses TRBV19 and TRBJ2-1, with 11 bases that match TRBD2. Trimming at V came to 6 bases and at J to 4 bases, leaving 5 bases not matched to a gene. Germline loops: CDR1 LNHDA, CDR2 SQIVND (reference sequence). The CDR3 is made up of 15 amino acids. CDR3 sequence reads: CASSLAGGQYNEQFF. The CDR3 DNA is TGTGCCAGTAGCCTAGCGGGAGGACAGTACAATGAGCAGTTCTTC.

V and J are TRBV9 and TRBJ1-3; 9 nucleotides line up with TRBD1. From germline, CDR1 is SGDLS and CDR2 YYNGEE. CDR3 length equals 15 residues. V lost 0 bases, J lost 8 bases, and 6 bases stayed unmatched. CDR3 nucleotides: TGTGCCAGCAGCGTAGACGGACAGGGGAGAGACACCATATATTTT. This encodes CASSVDGQGRDTIYF.

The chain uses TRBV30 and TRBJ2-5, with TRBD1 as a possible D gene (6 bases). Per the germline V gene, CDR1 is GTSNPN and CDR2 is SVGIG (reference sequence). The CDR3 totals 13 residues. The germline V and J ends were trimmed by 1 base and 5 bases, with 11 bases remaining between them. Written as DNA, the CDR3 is TGTGCCTGGAGTGGACAGGACGGGGAGACCCAGTACTTC. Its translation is CAWSGQDGETQYF.

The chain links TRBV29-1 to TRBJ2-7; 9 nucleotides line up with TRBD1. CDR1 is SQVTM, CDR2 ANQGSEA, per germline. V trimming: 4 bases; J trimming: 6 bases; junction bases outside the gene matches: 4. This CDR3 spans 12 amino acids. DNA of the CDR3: TGCAGCGTTGTACAGGGGGCGAGCGAGCAGTACTTC. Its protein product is CSVVQGASEQYF.

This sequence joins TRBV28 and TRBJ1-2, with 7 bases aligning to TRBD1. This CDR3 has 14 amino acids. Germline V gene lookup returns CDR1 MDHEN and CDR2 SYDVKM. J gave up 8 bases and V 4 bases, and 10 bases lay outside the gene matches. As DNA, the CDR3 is TGTGCCAGCAGTTCTCAGGGGGAGATTCACGGCTACACCTTC. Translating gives CASSSQGEIHGYTF.